A single sample is the source of the 18 T cell receptor beta chains below, sequenced in a study of Graves' ophthalmopathy and Graves' hyperthyroidism. Amplified TCR beta CDR3 regions were obtained using RNA transcripts as template. Second-round multiplex PCR came after first-round RT-PCR with HTBI primers. One entry per CDR3 protein results from TCRdb running MiXCR on the multiplex PCR reads. Of roughly 700,000 distinct CDR3 sequences in the sample, around 40% were seen once. The sequenced sample consisted of peripheral blood. Receptors originate from an adult man with Graves' ophthalmopathy.

This chain uses TRBV7-9 with TRBJ2-5; D not resolved. Per the germline V gene, CDR1 is SEHNR and CDR2 is FQNEAQ (reference sequence). The ends were cut back, 5 bases at V and 1 base at J, with 20 bases in the middle. The CDR3 length is 17 residues. The CDR3 DNA reads TGTGCCAGCAGCCCCAGTCGATGGCCACCTGGCCAAGAGACCCAGTACTTC. Amino acid sequence: CASSPSRWPPGQETQYF.

As concerns this clonotype: This likely comes from a read error, as the CDR3 has no conserved phenylalanine or tryptophan at its end. The chain joins TRBV7-9 to TRBJ1-5, with D tentatively TRBD1 (5 bases). The CDR3 sequence is 13 residues long. Trimming took 4 bases from V and 7 from J, leaving 11 bases between them. Germline V gene data show CDR1 as SEHNR and CDR2 as FQNEAQ (reference sequence). The CDR3, as DNA: TGTGCCAGCAGCTCAGGGTGGGGCCAGCCCCAGCATCTT. Its protein product is CASSSGWGQPQHL.

Worth noting for this clonotype: A much larger clone differs by one base, so this may be a read error. As DNA, the CDR3 is TGCAGCGCCGGAAGGCGGATAAACACCGGGGAGCTGTTTTTT. Its translation is CSAGRRINTGELFF. The V gene is TRBV29-1, the J gene TRBJ2-2; D gene unclear. V was pared by 7 bases and J by 2 bases, with 14 bases between. The CDR3 totals 14 residues. The germline V gene encodes CDR1 SQVTM and CDR2 ANQGSEA.

This clonotype was seen at least ten times. The genes are TRBV20-1 and TRBJ1-3, with a possible D match to TRBD1 (6 bases). Germline CDR1 reads DFQATT; CDR2 reads SNEGSKA (reference sequence). This CDR3 has 11 amino acids. The V end was cut by 6 bases, the J end by 9 bases, with 12 bases between. CDR3 amino acids: CSAKEGGTIYF. CDR3 DNA: TGCAGTGCCAAGGAGGGGGGCACCATATATTTT.

This rearrangement joins TRBV19 to TRBJ1-1; D gene unclear. The germline V gene encodes CDR1 LNHDA and CDR2 SQIVND (reference sequence). The CDR3 totals 13 residues. Trimming shortened V by 4 bases and J by 2 bases, and 8 bases separated the two germline ends. The CDR3 DNA follows: TGTGCCAGTAGTACAAAGATTAACACTGAAGCTTTCTTT. It encodes CASSTKINTEAFF.

At least ten counts were recorded for this clonotype. This chain connects TRBV4-3 to TRBJ2-2; no clear D gene. This CDR3 has 11 amino acids. V gave up 7 bases and J gave up 4 bases, with 4 bases separating them. The germline CDR1 and CDR2 sequences are LGHNA and YSLEER. The CDR3: CASKGTGELFF. The CDR3, as DNA: TGCGCCAGCAAAGGCACCGGGGAGCTGTTTTTT.

This clonotype was picked up many times. This sequence joins TRBV7-9 and TRBJ2-7; unclear D gene. The length of the CDR3 is 12 residues. With 4 bases removed from V and 3 bases from J, the gap between germline ends came to 7 bases. Looked up from germline, CDR1 is SEHNR and CDR2 is FQNEAQ (reference sequence). In DNA, the CDR3 is TGTGCCAGCAGCTACCTGGACTACGAGCAGTACTTC. Its translation is CASSYLDYEQYF.

This clonotype was picked up many times. The chain couples TRBV7-9 to TRBJ2-7; D is possibly TRBD1 (6 bases). The germline gives CDR1 SEHNR, CDR2 FQNEAQ (reference sequence). V was clipped by 5 bases and J by 6 bases, with 11 bases between them. The CDR3 runs 12 residues. The CDR3 protein is CASSATRGEQYF. The CDR3 DNA reads TGTGCCAGCAGCGCTACCAGGGGCGAGCAGTACTTC.

This chain uses TRBV2 with TRBJ2-5; D not certain. CDR1 is SNHLY and CDR2 is FYNNEI in the germline V gene. The CDR3 consists of 13 residues. Trimming pared 2 bases from V and 2 bases from J, leaving 6 bases between. In DNA, the CDR3 is TGTGCCAGCAGTGAAAACAGACAAGAGACCCAGTACTTC. This gives the protein CASSENRQETQYF.

This clonotype has ten or more counts. This chain links TRBV9 with TRBJ1-2, with 9 positions matching TRBD1. Germline trimming cut 4 bases from V and 8 bases from J; bases unmatched to any gene: 9. There are 14 residues in the CDR3. Per the germline V gene, CDR1 is SGDLS and CDR2 is YYNGEE. In nucleotides, the CDR3 is TGTGCCAGCAGCCATAAGGGACAGGGAGGCGGCTACACCTTC. Translated: CASSHKGQGGGYTF.

The chain combines TRBV5-1 with TRBJ1-1; tentative D call: TRBD1 (6 bases). The V and J ends lost 2 bases and 4 bases respectively, with 18 bases between them. The CDR3 extends over 16 amino acids. CDR1 and CDR2 from the germline V gene are SGHRS and YFSETQ. This CDR3 reads CASSLRQGSRLTEAFF. In DNA form, the CDR3 reads TGCGCCAGCAGCTTAAGGCAGGGGTCACGTCTCACTGAAGCTTTCTTT.

This clonotype was recorded many times. This chain links TRBV29-1 with TRBJ2-5, with 10 positions matching TRBD1. CDR1 and CDR2 from the germline V gene are SQVTM and ANQGSEA. J lost 7 bases, V lost 6 bases, and 8 bases had no gene match. This CDR3 contains 13 residues. The CDR3 reads CSVETGGGGTQYF. DNA for the CDR3: TGCAGCGTCGAGACAGGGGGCGGTGGGACCCAGTACTTC.

This chain connects TRBV7-9 to TRBJ1-6, with D possibly TRBD1 on 5 matching bases. The CDR3 runs 14 residues. CDR1 and CDR2 from the germline V gene are SEHNR and FQNEAQ (reference sequence). V was pared by 4 bases and J by 9 bases, with 13 bases between. The CDR3 reads CASSSRGEFSPLHF. The CDR3 DNA sequence: TGTGCCAGCAGCTCCAGAGGGGAATTTTCACCCCTCCACTTT.

This clonotype has a count of ten or more. The genes are TRBV14 and TRBJ1-6; a possible D gene is TRBD1 (6 bases). CDR1 SGHDN and CDR2 FVKESK come from the germline V gene. CDR3 length equals 14 residues. Trimming cost V 1 base and J 9 bases, with 10 bases left between them. CDR3 residues: CASSQAQGFSPLHF. Here the CDR3 DNA reads TGTGCCAGCAGCCAAGCACAGGGTTTTTCACCCCTCCACTTT.

As for this clonotype: One base away lies a much larger clone, so this may be a sequencing read error. V and J are TRBV29-1 and TRBJ1-2; D remains unclear. V was pared by 4 bases and J by 4 bases, with 16 bases between. The CDR3 length is 14 residues. The germline CDR1 and CDR2 sequences are SQVTM and ANQGSEA. CDR3: CSVGGPGKGYGYTF. CDR3 sequence (DNA): TGCAGCGTTGGAGGTCCCGGCAAGGGCTATGGCTACACCTTC.

Here the CDR3 DNA reads TGCAGTGCTAGAGTACTGGAGGGTTCCCTTGGCTACACCTTC. Translated, it gives CSARVLEGSLGYTF. The chain carries TRBV20-1 and TRBJ1-2, with unresolved D. The germline CDR1 and CDR2 sequences are DFQATT and SNEGSKA (reference sequence). The CDR3 has 14 residues. Trimming shortened V by 1 base and J by 7 bases, and 16 bases separated the two germline ends.

This clonotype was counted at least ten times. The chain has TRBV2 and TRBJ2-7, with D perhaps TRBD1 (5 bases). V lost 5 bases and J 5 bases, leaving 16 bases between the germline ends. Germline V gene sequence: CDR1 SNHLY, CDR2 FYNNEI. The CDR3 is made up of 14 amino acids. The CDR3 DNA sequence: TGTGCCAGCAGTCTACAGGACCCCAGGGACGAGCAGTACTTC. Residues: CASSLQDPRDEQYF.

The chain uses TRBV7-2 and TRBJ2-7, with 7 bases aligning to TRBD1. Germline CDR1 is SGHTA and CDR2 is FQGNSA. Trimming removed 6 bases from V and 3 bases from J; junction bases left unmatched: 11. The length of the CDR3 is 15 residues. CDR3 DNA sequence: TGTGCCAGCAGTTTAACAGGGGTCGACAGCTACGAGCAGTACTTC. Amino acids: CASSLTGVDSYEQYF. Supplemented by reference TRBV7-2 and TRBJ2-7, the full variable domain reads GAGVSQSPSNKVTEKGKDVELRCDPISGHTALYWYRQSLGQGLEFLIYFQGNSAPDKSGLPSDRFSAERTGGSVSTLTIQRTQQEDSAVYLCASSLTGVDSYEQYFGPGTRLTVT.